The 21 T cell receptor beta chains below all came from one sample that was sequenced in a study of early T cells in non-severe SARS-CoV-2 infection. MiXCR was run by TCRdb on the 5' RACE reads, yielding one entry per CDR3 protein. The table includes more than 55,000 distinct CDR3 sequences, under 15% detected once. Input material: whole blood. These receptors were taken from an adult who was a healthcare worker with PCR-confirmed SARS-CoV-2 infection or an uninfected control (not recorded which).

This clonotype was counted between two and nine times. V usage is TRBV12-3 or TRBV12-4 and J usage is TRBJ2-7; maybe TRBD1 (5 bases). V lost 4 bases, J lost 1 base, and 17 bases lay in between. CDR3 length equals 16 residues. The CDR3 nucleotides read TGTGCCAGCAGTTCTTTCAGGGTGTCGCCGTCCTACGAGCAGTACTTC. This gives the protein CASSSFRVSPSYEQYF.

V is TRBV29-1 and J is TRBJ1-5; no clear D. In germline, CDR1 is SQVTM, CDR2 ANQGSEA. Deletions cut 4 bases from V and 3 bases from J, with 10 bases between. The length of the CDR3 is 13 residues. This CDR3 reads CSVAFSPNQPQHF. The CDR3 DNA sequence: TGCAGCGTTGCTTTCAGTCCCAATCAGCCCCAGCATTTT.

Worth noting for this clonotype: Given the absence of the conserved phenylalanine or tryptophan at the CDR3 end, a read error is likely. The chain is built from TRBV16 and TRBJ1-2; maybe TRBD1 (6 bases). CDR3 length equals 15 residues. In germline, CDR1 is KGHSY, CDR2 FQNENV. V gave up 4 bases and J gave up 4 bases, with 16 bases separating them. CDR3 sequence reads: CASSLTGGAGYGYTS. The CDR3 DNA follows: TGTGCCAGCAGCCTGACCGGGGGCGCCGGCTATGGCTACACCTCC.

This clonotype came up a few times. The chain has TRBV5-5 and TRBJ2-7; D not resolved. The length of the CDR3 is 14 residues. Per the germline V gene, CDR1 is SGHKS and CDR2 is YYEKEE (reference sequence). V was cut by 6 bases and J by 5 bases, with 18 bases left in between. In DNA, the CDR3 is TGTGCCAGCAATCCTCCGGATTCCGACGACGAGCAGTACTTC. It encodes CASNPPDSDDEQYF.

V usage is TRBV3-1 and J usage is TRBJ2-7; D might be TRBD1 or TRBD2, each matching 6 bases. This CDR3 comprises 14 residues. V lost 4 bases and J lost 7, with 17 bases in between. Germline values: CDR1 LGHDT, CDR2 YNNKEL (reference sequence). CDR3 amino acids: CASSRRGSLGEQYF. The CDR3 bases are TGTGCCAGCAGCCGGAGGGGGTCTCTTGGGGAGCAGTACTTC.

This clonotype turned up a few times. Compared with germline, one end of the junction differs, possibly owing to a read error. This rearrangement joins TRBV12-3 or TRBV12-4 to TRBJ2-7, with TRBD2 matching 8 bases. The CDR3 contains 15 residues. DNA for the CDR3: TGTGCCAGCAGCTTAGGAACTAGCGGTTACTACGAGCAGTACTTC. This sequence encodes CASSLGTSGYYEQYF.

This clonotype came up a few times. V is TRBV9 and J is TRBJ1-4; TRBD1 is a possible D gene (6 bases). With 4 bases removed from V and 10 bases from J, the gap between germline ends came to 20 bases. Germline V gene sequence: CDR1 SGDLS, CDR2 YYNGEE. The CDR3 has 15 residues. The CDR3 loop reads CASSSGDTSWGKLFF. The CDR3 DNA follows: TGTGCCAGCAGCTCGGGGGACACTAGTTGGGGAAAACTGTTTTTT.

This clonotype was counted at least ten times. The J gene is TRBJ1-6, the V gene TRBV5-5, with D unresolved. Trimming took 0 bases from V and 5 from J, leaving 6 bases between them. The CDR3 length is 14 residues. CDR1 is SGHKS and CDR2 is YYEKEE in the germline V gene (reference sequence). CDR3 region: CASSLASDNSPLHF. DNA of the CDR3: TGTGCCAGCAGCTTGGCCTCGGATAATTCACCCCTCCACTTT.

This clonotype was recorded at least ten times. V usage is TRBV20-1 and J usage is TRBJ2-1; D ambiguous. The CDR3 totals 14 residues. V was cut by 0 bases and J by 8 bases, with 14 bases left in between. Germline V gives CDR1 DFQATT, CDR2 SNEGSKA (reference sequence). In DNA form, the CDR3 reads TGCAGTGCTAGAGATACCGCTCAGGCCCATGAGCAGTTCTTC. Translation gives CSARDTAQAHEQFF.

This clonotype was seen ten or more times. The CDR3 is CAWSVGQGWDRELFF. CDR3 sequence (DNA): TGTGCCTGGAGTGTAGGTCAGGGATGGGACCGGGAGCTGTTTTTT. The V call is TRBV30, the J call TRBJ2-2, with D tentatively TRBD1 or TRBD2 (5 bases each). Trimming took off 0 bases at V and 9 bases at J, with 17 bases between the two ends. Germline lookup yields CDR1 GTSNPN and CDR2 SVGIG (reference sequence). The CDR3 has 15 amino acids.

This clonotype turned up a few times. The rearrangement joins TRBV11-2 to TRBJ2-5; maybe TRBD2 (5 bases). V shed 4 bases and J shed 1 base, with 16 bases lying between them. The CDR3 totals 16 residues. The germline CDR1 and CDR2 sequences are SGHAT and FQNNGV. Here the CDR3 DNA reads TGTGCCAGCAGCTCTCCCCCTAGCAGACGCCAAGAGACCCAGTACTTC. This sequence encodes CASSSPPSRRQETQYF. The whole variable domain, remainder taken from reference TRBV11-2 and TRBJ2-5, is EAGVAQSPRYKIIEKRQSVAFWCNPISGHATLYWYQQILGQGPKLLIQFQNNGVVDDSQLPKDRFSAERLKGVDSTLKIQPAKLEDSAVYLCASSSPPSRRQETQYFGPGTRLLVL.

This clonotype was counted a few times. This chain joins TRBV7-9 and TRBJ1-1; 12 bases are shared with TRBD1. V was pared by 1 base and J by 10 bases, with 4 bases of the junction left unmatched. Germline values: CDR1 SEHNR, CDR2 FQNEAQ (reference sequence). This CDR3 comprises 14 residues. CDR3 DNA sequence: TGTGCCAGCAGCTTAGGAGGGGACAGGGGGCCAGCTTTCTTT. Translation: CASSLGGDRGPAFF.

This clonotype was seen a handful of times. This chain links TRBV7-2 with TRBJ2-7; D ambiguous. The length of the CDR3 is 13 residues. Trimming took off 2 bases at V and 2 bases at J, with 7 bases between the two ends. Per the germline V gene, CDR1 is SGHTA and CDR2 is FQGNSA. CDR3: CASSLQVTYEQYF. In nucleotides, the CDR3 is TGTGCCAGCAGCTTACAGGTTACCTACGAGCAGTACTTC.

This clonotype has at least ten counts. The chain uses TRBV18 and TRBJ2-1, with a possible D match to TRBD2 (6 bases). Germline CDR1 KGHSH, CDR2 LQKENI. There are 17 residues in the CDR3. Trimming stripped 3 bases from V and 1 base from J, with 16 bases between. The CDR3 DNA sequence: TGTGCCAGCTCACCCCGATCGGGGGTTGGGTCCTACAATGAGCAGTTCTTC. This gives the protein CASSPRSGVGSYNEQFF.

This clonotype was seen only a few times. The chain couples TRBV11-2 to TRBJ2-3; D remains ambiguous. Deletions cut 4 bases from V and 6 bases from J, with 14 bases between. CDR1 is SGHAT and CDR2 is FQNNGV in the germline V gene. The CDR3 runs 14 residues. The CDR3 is CASSSGSAVDTQYF. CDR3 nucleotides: TGTGCCAGCAGCTCAGGCTCGGCAGTGGATACGCAGTATTTT. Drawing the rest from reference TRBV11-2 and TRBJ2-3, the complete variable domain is EAGVAQSPRYKIIEKRQSVAFWCNPISGHATLYWYQQILGQGPKLLIQFQNNGVVDDSQLPKDRFSAERLKGVDSTLKIQPAKLEDSAVYLCASSSGSAVDTQYFGPGTRLTVL.

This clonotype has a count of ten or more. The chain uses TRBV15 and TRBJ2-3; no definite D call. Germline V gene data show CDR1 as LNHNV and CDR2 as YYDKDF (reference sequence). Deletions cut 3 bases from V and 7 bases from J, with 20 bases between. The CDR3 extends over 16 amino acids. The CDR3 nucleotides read TGTGCCACCAGCAGCCTTAACGGACCGGCTCCGAATACGCAGTATTTT. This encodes CATSSLNGPAPNTQYF.

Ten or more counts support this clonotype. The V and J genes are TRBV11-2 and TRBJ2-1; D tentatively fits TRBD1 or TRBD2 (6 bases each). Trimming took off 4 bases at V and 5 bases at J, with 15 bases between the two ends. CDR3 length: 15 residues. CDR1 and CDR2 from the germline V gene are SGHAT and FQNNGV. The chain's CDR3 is CASSYDLGGNNEQFF. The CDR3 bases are TGTGCCAGCAGCTACGATTTAGGGGGGAACAATGAGCAGTTCTTC.

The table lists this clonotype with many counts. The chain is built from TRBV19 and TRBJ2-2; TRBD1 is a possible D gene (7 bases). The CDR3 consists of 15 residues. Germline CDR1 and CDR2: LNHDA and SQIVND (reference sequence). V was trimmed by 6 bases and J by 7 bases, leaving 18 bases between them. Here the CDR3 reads CASSPTGRYSGELFF. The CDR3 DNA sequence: TGTGCCAGTAGCCCGACAGGGAGGTATAGCGGGGAGCTGTTTTTT. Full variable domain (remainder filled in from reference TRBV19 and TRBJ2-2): DGGITQSPKYLFRKEGQNVTLSCEQNLNHDAMYWYRQDPGQGLRLIYYSQIVNDFQKGDIAEGYSVSREKKESFPLTVTSAQKNPTAFYLCASSPTGRYSGELFFGEGSRLTVL.

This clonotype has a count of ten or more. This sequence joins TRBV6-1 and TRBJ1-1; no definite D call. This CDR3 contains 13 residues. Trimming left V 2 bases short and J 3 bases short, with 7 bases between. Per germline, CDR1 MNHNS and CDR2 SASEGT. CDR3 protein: CASSETWDTEAFF. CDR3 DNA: TGTGCCAGCAGTGAAACATGGGACACTGAAGCTTTCTTT.

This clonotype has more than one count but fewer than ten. CDR3 loop: CASSLAAGGNTGELFF. The DNA of the CDR3 is TGTGCCAGCAGCTTAGCAGCGGGGGGTAACACCGGGGAGCTGTTTTTT. The chain joins TRBV7-2 to TRBJ2-2, with TRBD2 matching over 9 bases. This CDR3 region has 16 residues. V gave up 0 bases and J gave up 2 bases; unmatched junction bases: 1. Germline V gene data show CDR1 as SGHTA and CDR2 as FQGNSA.

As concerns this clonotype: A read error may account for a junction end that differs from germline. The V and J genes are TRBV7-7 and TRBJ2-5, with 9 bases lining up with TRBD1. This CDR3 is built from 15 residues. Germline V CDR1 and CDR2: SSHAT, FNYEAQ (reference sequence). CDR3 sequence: CASSISTGGVETQYF. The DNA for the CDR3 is TGTGCTAGCAGTATTTCGACAGGGGGAGTAGAGACCCAGTACTTC.